Ten or more counts support the clone carrying this TCR beta chain. CDR3 size: 15 residues. In germline, CDR1 is SNHLY, CDR2 FYNNEI. V was shortened by 6 bases and J by 1 base, with 14 bases between the two germline ends. Time point specified: newly diagnosed GD, antithyroid drugs for less than 3 months. Generation of the TCR library employed RNA extracted from PBMCs. The source of the sample is a study of regulatory T cells in long-lasting Graves disease. Investigators prepared the TCR beta libraries by applying iRepertoire HTBI primers and Arm-PCR of CDR3 regions. In TCRdb, the multiplex PCR reads were re-called with MiXCR into one record per CDR3 protein. The profile shows approximately 540,000 distinct CDR3 sequences, about 12% of them singletons. These data are also associated with another study on T cells in Graves' hyperthyroidism and ophthalmopathy.

This sequence was found in a woman aged 25 to 39 with Graves disease. The specimen comprised peripheral blood mononuclear cells (PBMCs), sampled at new diagnosis, from a patient treated with antithyroid drugs. This sequence joins TRBV2 and TRBJ2-3; D may be TRBD2 (7 bases). The CDR3 loop reads CASRTGTTRTDTQYF. DNA of the CDR3: TGTGCCAGCAGAACAGGGACTACCCGCACAGATACGCAGTATTTT.